This is a list of T cell receptor beta chains from one sample in a study of cytomegalovirus exposure and HLA in healthy donors. The assay was immunoSEQ multiplex PCR, and TCRdb's table has in-frame clones only and misses some. Here the sample spans roughly 150,000 clones, about 74% being singletons. Input material: PBMCs. The source is a man between 40 and 49 years old in good health and CMV-seropositive. CDR3s include the opening cysteine and the closing phenylalanine or tryptophan. The order of the fields is J gene, V gene, CDR3 protein.

>TRBJ2-7|TRBV5-1
CASSFGPGGYEQYF
>TRBJ1-1|TRBV19
CASSMYGSGQEAFF
>TRBJ2-3|TRBV5-5
CASSFNTDTQYF
>TRBJ1-1|TRBV6-5
CASRQGSLNTEAFF
>TRBJ2-1|TRBV9
CASSVAPAGGQFF
>TRBJ2-7|TRBV15
CATSRVSTGRSYEQYF
>TRBJ2-1|TRBV7-3
CASSLTLQSEQFF
>TRBJ2-7|TRBV19
CASSGRSYEQYF
>TRBJ2-7|TRBV19
CASSMAGTGLEEQYF
>TRBJ2-3|TRBV11-2
CASSLVREVDTQYF
>TRBJ1-2|TRBV19
CASSPKGDSYGYTF
>TRBJ2-2|TRBV9
CASSLPRDSNTGELFF
>TRBJ2-7|TRBV5-1
CASSFPEGVWTGEQYF
>TRBJ2-1|TRBV7-3
CASSFGGSYNEQFF
>TRBJ2-1|TRBV11-1
CASSPAAAGTGRRNEQFF
>TRBJ1-3|TRBV9
CASSALPDSGNTIYF
>TRBJ2-7|TRBV27
CASGNRDASYEQYF
>TRBJ1-2|TRBV7-2
CASSQRWQGVGGYTF
>TRBJ2-7|TRBV9
CASSPTLQGSHEQYF
>TRBJ2-3|TRBV4-3
CASSQDRREWVADTQYF
>TRBJ1-6|TRBV5-1
CASSPLGGSPLHF
>TRBJ2-5|TRBV7-6
CASSLEASGETQYF
>TRBJ2-1|TRBV5-4
CASSPDSGPYNEQFF
>TRBJ2-3|TRBV18
CASSPQRGLAGDTQYF
>TRBJ2-1|TRBV5-4
CASSFIAGKRNEQFF
>TRBJ1-1|TRBV6-5
CASSQGNGKAFF
>TRBJ1-2|TRBV15
CATSLSSMAYGYTF
>TRBJ2-1|TRBV11-3
CASSLRYGGRSSEQFF
>TRBJ2-7|TRBV28
CASSQTGLGEQYF
>TRBJ2-7|TRBV28
CASSPPGPGTPHEQYF
>TRBJ2-5|TRBV10-3
CAIERLATDF
>TRBJ2-5|TRBV5-1
CASSLSWPEQETQYF
>TRBJ2-2|TRBV30
CACVAGKNTGELFF
>TRBJ2-5|TRBV4-1
CASSQGPSQETQYF
>TRBJ2-1|TRBV10-3
CAINQREGNEQFF
>TRBJ1-3|TRBV7-2
CASSLAGPSGNTIYF